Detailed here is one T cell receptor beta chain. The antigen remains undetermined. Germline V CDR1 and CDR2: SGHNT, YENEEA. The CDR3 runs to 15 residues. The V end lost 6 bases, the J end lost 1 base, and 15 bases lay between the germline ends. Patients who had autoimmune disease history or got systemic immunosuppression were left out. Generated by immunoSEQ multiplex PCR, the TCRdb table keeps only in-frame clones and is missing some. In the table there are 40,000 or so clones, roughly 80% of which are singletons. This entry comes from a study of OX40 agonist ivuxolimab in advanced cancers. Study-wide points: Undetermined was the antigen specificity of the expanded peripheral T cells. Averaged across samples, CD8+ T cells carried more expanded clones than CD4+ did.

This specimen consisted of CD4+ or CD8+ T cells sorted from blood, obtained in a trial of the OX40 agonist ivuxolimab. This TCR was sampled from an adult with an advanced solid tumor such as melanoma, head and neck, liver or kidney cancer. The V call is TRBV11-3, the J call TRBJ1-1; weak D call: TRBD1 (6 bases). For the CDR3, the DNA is TGTGCCAGCAGACCCCGGGGGGGCCGGAACACTGAAGCTTTCTTT. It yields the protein CASRPRGGRNTEAFF.